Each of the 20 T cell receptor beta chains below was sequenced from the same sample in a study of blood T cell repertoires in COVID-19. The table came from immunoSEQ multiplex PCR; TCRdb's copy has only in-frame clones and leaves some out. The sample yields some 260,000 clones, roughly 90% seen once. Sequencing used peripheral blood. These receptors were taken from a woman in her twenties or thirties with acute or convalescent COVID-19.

The CDR3 DNA reads TGTGCCAGCAGGGTGCGAGAGACCCAGTACTTC. It codes for CASRVRETQYF. The chain employs TRBV6-5 and TRBJ2-5; no clear D gene. This CDR3 contains 11 residues. V shed 6 bases and J shed 4 bases, with 6 bases lying between them. Per germline, CDR1 MNHEY and CDR2 SVGAGI.

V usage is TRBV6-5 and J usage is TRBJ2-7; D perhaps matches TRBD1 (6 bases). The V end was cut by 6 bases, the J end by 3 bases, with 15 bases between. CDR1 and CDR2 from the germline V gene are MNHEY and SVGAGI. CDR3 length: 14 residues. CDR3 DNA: TGTGCCAGCAGCGAGGGGACATTCAGCTACGAGCAGTACTTC. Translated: CASSEGTFSYEQYF.

CDR3 coding DNA: TGTGCCAGCAGCTTAGCAGGACAGGGGGCCTATGGCTACACCTTC. This sequence encodes CASSLAGQGAYGYTF. The chain combines TRBV7-8 with TRBJ1-2, with 11 nucleotides matching TRBD1. Trimming at V came to 0 bases and at J to 4 bases, leaving 1 base not matched to a gene. This CDR3 spans 15 amino acids. The germline gives CDR1 SGHVS, CDR2 FQNEAQ.

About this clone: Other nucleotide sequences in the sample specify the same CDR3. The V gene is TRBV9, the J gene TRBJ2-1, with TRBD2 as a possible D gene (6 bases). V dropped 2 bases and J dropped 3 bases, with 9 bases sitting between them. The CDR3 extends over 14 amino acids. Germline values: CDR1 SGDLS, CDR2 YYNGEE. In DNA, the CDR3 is TGTGCCAGCAGCGTTAGCGGAAACTACAATGAGCAGTTCTTC. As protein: CASSVSGNYNEQFF.

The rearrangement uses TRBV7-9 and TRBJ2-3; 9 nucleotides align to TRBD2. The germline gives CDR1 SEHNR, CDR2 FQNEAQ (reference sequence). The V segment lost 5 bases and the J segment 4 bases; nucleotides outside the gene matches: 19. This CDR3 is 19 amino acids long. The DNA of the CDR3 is TGTGCCAGCAGCCCCGTAGGAGCGGGAGGTCTATCCTCGCCAGATACGCAGTATTTT. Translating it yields CASSPVGAGGLSSPDTQYF.

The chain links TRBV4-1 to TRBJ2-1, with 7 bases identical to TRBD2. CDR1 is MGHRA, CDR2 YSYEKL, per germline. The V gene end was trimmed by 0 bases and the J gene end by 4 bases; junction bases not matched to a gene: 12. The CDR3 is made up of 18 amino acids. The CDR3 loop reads CASSQDPGGSVYYNEQFF. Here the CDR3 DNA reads TGCGCCAGCAGCCAAGATCCGGGAGGCTCTGTCTATTACAATGAGCAGTTCTTC.

CDR3 nucleotides: TGTGCCTGGAGGGGGACACTCAATAATTCACCCCTCCACTTT. Protein sequence: CAWRGTLNNSPLHF. V gene TRBV30 combines with J gene TRBJ1-6; possible D gene TRBD1, 6 bases. Germline-derived CDR1 and CDR2 are GTSNPN and SVGIG (reference sequence). V lost 3 bases to trimming and J lost 5 bases, with 11 bases between them. The CDR3 is made up of 14 amino acids. Full variable domain (remainder filled in from reference TRBV30 and TRBJ1-6): SQTIHQWPATLVQPVGSPLSLECTVEGTSNPNLYWYRQAAGRGLQLLFYSVGIGQISSEVPQNLSASRPQDRQFILSSKKLLLSDSGFYLCAWRGTLNNSPLHFGNGTRLTVT.

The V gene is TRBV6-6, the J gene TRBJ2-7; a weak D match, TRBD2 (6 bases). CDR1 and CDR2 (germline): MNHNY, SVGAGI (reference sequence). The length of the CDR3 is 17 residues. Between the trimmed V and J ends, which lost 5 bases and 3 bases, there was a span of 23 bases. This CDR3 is CASSPGPTSFQHYEQYF. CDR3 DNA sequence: TGTGCCAGCAGTCCGGGTCCGACTAGTTTCCAACACTACGAGCAGTACTTC.

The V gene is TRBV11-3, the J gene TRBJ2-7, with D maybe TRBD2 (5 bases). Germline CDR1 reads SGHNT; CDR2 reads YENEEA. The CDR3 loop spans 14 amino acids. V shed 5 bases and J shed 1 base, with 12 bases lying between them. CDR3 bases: TGTGCCAGCAGCCTAATGACGGGGTCCTACGAGCAGTACTTC. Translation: CASSLMTGSYEQYF.

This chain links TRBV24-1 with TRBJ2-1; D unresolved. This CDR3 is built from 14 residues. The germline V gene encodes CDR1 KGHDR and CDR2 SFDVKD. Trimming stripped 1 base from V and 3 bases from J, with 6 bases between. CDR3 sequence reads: CATSDFGSYNEQFF. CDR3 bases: TGTGCCACCAGTGATTTTGGCAGCTACAATGAGCAGTTCTTC.

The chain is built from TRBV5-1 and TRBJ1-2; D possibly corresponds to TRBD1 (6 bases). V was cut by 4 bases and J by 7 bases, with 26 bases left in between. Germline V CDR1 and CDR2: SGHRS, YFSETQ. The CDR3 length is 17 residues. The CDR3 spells CASSEGRRDPRGFGYTF. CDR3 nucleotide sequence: TGCGCCAGCAGCGAGGGACGCCGGGACCCCAGGGGATTTGGCTACACCTTC.

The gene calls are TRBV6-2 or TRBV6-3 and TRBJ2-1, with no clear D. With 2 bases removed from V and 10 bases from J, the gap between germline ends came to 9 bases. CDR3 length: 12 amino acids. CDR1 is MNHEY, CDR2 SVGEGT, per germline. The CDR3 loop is CASSYTLTEQFF. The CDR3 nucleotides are TGTGCCAGCAGTTACACCCTAACCGAGCAGTTCTTC.

The chain's CDR3 is CASSLGTGTYNEQFF. CDR3 DNA sequence: TGTGCCAGCAGCTTAGGGACAGGGACATACAATGAGCAGTTCTTC. The chain is built from TRBV7-8 and TRBJ2-1; 8 bases are shared with TRBD1. Trimming took 1 base from V and 4 from J; bases not matched to a gene: 3. CDR3 length equals 15 residues. Germline values: CDR1 SGHVS, CDR2 FQNEAQ.

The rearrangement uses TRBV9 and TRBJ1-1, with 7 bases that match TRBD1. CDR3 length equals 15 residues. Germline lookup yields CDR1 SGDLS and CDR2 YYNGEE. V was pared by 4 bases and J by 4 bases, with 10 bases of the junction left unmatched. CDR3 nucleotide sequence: TGTGCCAGCAGCCCAAGACAGGGTTTAAGCACTGAAGCTTTCTTT. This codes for CASSPRQGLSTEAFF.

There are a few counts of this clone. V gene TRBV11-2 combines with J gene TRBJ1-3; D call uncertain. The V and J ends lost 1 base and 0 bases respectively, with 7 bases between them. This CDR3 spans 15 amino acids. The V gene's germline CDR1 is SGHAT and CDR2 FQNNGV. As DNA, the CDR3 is TGTGCCAGCAGCTTAGGGGCAGTCTCTGGAAACACCATATATTTT. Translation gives CASSLGAVSGNTIYF.

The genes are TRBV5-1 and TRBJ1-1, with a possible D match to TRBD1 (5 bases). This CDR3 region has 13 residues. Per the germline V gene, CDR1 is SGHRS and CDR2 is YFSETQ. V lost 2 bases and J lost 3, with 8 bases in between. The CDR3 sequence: CASSFGGDTEAFF. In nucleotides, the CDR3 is TGCGCCAGCAGCTTCGGGGGAGACACTGAAGCTTTCTTT.

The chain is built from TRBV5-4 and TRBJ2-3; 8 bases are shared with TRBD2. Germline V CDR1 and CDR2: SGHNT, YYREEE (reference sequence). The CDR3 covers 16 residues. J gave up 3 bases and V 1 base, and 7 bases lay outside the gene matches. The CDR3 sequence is CASSLPGGGGTDTQYF. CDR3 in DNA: TGTGCCAGCAGCTTGCCGGGAGGGGGGGGGACAGATACGCAGTATTTT.

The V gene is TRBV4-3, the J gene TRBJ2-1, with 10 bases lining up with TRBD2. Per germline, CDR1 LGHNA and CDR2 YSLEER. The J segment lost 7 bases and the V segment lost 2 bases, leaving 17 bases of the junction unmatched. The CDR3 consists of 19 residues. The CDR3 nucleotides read TGCGCCAGCAGCCAACGAAACCAGCGCTCTAGCGGGAGAAGTAATGAGCAGTTCTTC. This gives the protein CASSQRNQRSSGRSNEQFF.

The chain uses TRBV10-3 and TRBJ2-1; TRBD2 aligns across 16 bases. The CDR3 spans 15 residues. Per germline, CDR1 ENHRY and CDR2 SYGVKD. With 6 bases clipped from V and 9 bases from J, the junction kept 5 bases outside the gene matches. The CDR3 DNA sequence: TGTGCCATCAGCTTGGGACTAGCGGGAGGGAGTGAGCAGTTCTTC. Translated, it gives CAISLGLAGGSEQFF.

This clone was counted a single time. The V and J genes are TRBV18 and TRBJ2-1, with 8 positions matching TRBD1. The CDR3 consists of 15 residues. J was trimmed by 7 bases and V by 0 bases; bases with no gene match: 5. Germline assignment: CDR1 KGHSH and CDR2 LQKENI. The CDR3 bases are TGTGCCAGCTCACCACCCGGACAGGGACGGAATGAGCAGTTCTTC. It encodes CASSPPGQGRNEQFF. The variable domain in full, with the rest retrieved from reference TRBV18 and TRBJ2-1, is NAGVMQNPRHLVRRRGQEARLRCSPMKGHSHVYWYRQLPEEGLKFMVYLQKENIIDESGMPKERFSAEFPKEGPSILRIQQVVRGDSAAYFCASSPPGQGRNEQFFGPGTRLTVL.